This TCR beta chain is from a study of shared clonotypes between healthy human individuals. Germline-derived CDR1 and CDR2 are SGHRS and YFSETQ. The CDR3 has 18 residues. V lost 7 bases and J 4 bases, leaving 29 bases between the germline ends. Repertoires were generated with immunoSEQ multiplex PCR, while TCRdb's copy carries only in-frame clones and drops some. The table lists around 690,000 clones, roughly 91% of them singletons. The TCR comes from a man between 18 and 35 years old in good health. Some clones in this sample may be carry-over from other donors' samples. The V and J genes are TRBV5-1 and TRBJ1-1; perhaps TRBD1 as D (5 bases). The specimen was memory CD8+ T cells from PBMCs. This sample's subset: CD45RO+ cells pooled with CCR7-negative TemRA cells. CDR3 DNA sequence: TGCGCCAGCGGAACCTCCAGCTCGGACTCCCGTGGGACCACTGAAGCTTTCTTT. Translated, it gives CASGTSSSDSRGTTEAFF.